This T cell receptor (beta chain) came from a study of blood T cell repertoires in COVID-19. Study at large: Samples came from the United States, Italy and Spain, spanning acute and convalescent COVID-19.

Germline-derived CDR1 and CDR2 are MNHEY and SMNVEV (reference sequence). There are 11 residues in the CDR3. V gave up 8 bases and J gave up 3 bases, with 5 bases separating them. Original data processing: Scientists estimated how many nucleated cells there were by amplifying reference gene primers. Assay used: immunoSEQ multiplex PCR; TCRdb lists only in-frame clones, some missing. For V, J and clone size, that table is used; D and trimming come from the DNA. This table holds about 270,000 clones, more than 85% found once. Enrollees, about 18 to 95 years old, lived in approximately 25 US areas. A PCR-confirmed or clinician-diagnosed COVID-19 case had contacted exposed participants within 2 weeks of entry.

This receptor was identified in a man in his forties who had been exposed to COVID-19. Source material: PBMCs or T cells enriched from blood (not recorded which). The gene calls are TRBV27 and TRBJ2-1; D perhaps matches TRBD2 (5 bases). This CDR3 reads CASRGYNEQFF. The DNA for the CDR3 is TGTGCCAGCCGGGGCTACAATGAGCAGTTCTTC.